These 29 T cell receptor beta chains were all obtained from the same sample, sequenced in a study of OX40 agonist ivuxolimab in advanced cancers. Using immunoSEQ multiplex PCR, the repertoire was profiled, and TCRdb retains in-frame clones only, with some absent. Found here are 18,000 or so clones, about two thirds of them singletons; the top ten hold approximately 19%. The sample consisted of CD4+ or CD8+ T cells sorted from blood, taken in a trial of the OX40 agonist ivuxolimab. The receptors shown here come from an adult with an advanced solid tumor such as melanoma, head and neck, liver or kidney cancer.

There are a few counts of this clone. CDR3 nucleotide sequence: TGCAGCGTTGAAGATCAGGGACGGAGCAATCAGCCCCAGCATTTT. It encodes CSVEDQGRSNQPQHF. The chain carries TRBV29-1 and TRBJ1-5; D is perhaps TRBD1 (5 bases). Germline V lookup: CDR1 SQVTM, CDR2 ANQGSEA. Trimming removed 0 bases at V and 1 base at J, with 10 bases between. CDR3 size: 15 residues.

The V call is TRBV28, the J call TRBJ1-1, with a possible D match to TRBD1 (6 bases). This CDR3 contains 12 residues. With 4 bases removed from V and 6 bases from J, the gap between germline ends came to 9 bases. Germline CDR1 MDHEN, CDR2 SYDVKM. CDR3 region: CASSSDRPEAFF. The CDR3 DNA is TGTGCCAGCAGTTCGGACAGACCTGAAGCTTTCTTT.

The gene calls are TRBV29-1 and TRBJ2-5; tentatively, D is TRBD1 (5 bases). Germline CDR1 and CDR2: SQVTM and ANQGSEA. V shed 7 bases and J shed 2 bases, with 20 bases lying between them. This CDR3 contains 15 residues. This chain's CDR3 is CSAKGPDIVQETQYF. For the CDR3, the DNA is TGCAGCGCCAAGGGCCCGGACATCGTACAAGAGACCCAGTACTTC.

V and J are TRBV11-2 and TRBJ2-5, with unresolved D. Germline V gene data show CDR1 as SGHAT and CDR2 as FQNNGV. Trimming took 6 bases from V and 0 from J, leaving 11 bases between them. CDR3 length equals 14 residues. DNA of the CDR3: TGTGCCAGCAGTGGTTCAGAAAACCAAGAGACCCAGTACTTC. Translation gives CASSGSENQETQYF.

This clone is categorized as large. The chain employs TRBV27 and TRBJ2-3; D might be TRBD2 (6 bases). This CDR3 has 19 amino acids. CDR1 is MNHEY and CDR2 is SMNVEV in the germline V gene (reference sequence). The CDR3 spells CATKSGTVKTLGHTDTQYF. Here the CDR3 DNA reads TGTGCGACCAAATCCGGGACTGTCAAAACCCTTGGACACACAGATACGCAGTATTTT.

The rearrangement links TRBV5-1 to TRBJ1-4; no firm D call. This CDR3 spans 16 amino acids. Germline values: CDR1 SGHRS, CDR2 YFSETQ. Trimming pared 4 bases from V and 0 bases from J, leaving 13 bases between. CDR3 protein: CASSTGRGTTNEKLFF. DNA of the CDR3: TGCGCCAGCAGCACCGGACGGGGAACAACTAATGAAAAACTGTTTTTT.

The chain joins TRBV28 to TRBJ1-5; 7 nucleotides match TRBD1. CDR1 is MDHEN, CDR2 SYDVKM, per germline. The CDR3 runs to 15 residues. Germline trimming cut 5 bases from V and 4 bases from J; bases unmatched to any gene: 8. The CDR3 bases are TGTGCCAGCAGTCCCGACAGGGAGGGGAATCAGCCCCAGCATTTT. This codes for CASSPDREGNQPQHF.

The V gene is TRBV5-6, the J gene TRBJ1-1; D might be TRBD1 (5 bases). The germline V gene encodes CDR1 SGHDT and CDR2 YYEEEE. CDR3 length: 13 residues. Trimming removed 0 bases from V and 6 bases from J, with 9 bases in between. CDR3 sequence reads: CASSLGGASEAFF. DNA for the CDR3: TGTGCCAGCAGCTTGGGAGGGGCGTCTGAAGCTTTCTTT.

The chain has TRBV6-5 and TRBJ1-1, with 7 nucleotides matching TRBD1. Looked up from germline, CDR1 is MNHEY and CDR2 is SVGAGI. This CDR3 contains 12 residues. The junction had 1 base not matched to a gene; V was cut back by 5 bases and J by 4 bases. The CDR3 sequence is CASSPGGTEAFF. Written as DNA, the CDR3 is TGTGCCAGCAGTCCAGGGGGCACTGAAGCTTTCTTT.

The chain is built from TRBV30 and TRBJ2-3; a possible D gene is TRBD2 (6 bases). The CDR3 is 13 residues long. Germline loops: CDR1 GTSNPN, CDR2 SVGIG (reference sequence). Trimming took off 0 bases at V and 4 bases at J, with 8 bases between the two ends. The DNA of the CDR3 is TGTGCCTGGAGTGTATGGGGGGCAGATACGCAGTATTTT. Protein sequence: CAWSVWGADTQYF.

The rearrangement links TRBV27 to TRBJ2-5, with a weak D call TRBD2 (6 bases). V shed 11 bases and J shed 5 bases, with 18 bases lying between them. The CDR3 runs 13 residues. CDR1 is MNHEY and CDR2 is SMNVEV in the germline V gene (reference sequence). The CDR3 DNA is TGTGCCTCCTGGGGAGGAGGGCACGAGACCCAGTACTTC. This translates into CASWGGGHETQYF.

CDR3 nucleotide sequence: TGCAGCGTTGAATTACCCCTCTCTGGGGCCAACGTCCTGACTTTC. It yields the protein CSVELPLSGANVLTF. The chain uses TRBV29-1 and TRBJ2-6; D gene uncertain. CDR3 length: 15 amino acids. Deletions cut 2 bases from V and 0 bases from J, with 8 bases between. Looked up from germline, CDR1 is SQVTM and CDR2 is ANQGSEA.

Regarding this clone: At the DNA level, this CDR3 is encoded by other sequences in the same sample as well. The gene calls are TRBV10-1 and TRBJ2-3; D unclear. The CDR3 runs 14 residues. The germline V gene encodes CDR1 WNHNN and CDR2 SYGVQD (reference sequence). V dropped 6 bases and J dropped 0 bases, with 10 bases sitting between them. CDR3 nucleotide sequence: TGCGCCAGCAGCGATCTTCCCAGCACAGATACGCAGTATTTT. Its protein is CASSDLPSTDTQYF.

V is TRBV4-1 and J is TRBJ2-1; 9 positions match TRBD1. Germline V gene sequence: CDR1 MGHRA, CDR2 YSYEKL. Trimming took 4 bases from V and 9 from J; bases not matched to a gene: 7. This CDR3 spans 14 amino acids. The CDR3 spells CASSPGQGYGEQFF. In nucleotides, the CDR3 is TGCGCCAGCAGCCCTGGACAGGGGTACGGTGAGCAGTTCTTC.

This rearrangement joins TRBV4-3 to TRBJ2-7; tentatively, D is TRBD2 (6 bases). Trimming left V 0 bases short and J 0 bases short, with 12 bases between. Per germline, CDR1 LGHNA and CDR2 YSLEER. The CDR3 totals 16 residues. The CDR3 sequence: CASSQDWTTLSYEQYF. CDR3 nucleotides: TGCGCCAGCAGCCAAGACTGGACTACCCTCTCCTACGAGCAGTACTTC.

V gene TRBV5-1 combines with J gene TRBJ1-1, with D possibly being TRBD1 (5 bases). The CDR3 has 13 amino acids. The germline V gene encodes CDR1 SGHRS and CDR2 YFSETQ. Trimming left V 5 bases short and J 4 bases short, with 12 bases between. CDR3 sequence (DNA): TGCGCCAGCAGTTGGGGCGCCGGCACTGAAGCTTTCTTT. This translates into CASSWGAGTEAFF.

This clone has just a few counts. This rearrangement joins TRBV19 to TRBJ2-7; D not certain. V lost 4 bases to trimming and J lost 2 bases, with 9 bases between them. The germline V gene has CDR1 LNHDA and CDR2 SQIVND (reference sequence). This CDR3 is built from 13 residues. This CDR3 reads CASSNQETYEQYF. The CDR3 DNA reads as TGTGCCAGTAGTAATCAGGAGACCTACGAGCAGTACTTC.

The chain joins TRBV29-1 to TRBJ2-7; 10 positions match TRBD1. Germline-derived CDR1 and CDR2 are SQVTM and ANQGSEA. J lost 4 bases, V lost 2 bases, and 11 bases had no gene match. The CDR3 is made up of 16 amino acids. CDR3 protein: CSVEIVGQGIPYEQYF. The CDR3 DNA sequence: TGCAGCGTTGAAATTGTGGGACAGGGGATCCCTTACGAGCAGTACTTC.

The chain is built from TRBV4-1 and TRBJ2-2, with D possibly matching TRBD1 (5 bases). V was pared by 4 bases and J by 1 base, with 10 bases between. The CDR3 has 15 residues. Germline values: CDR1 MGHRA, CDR2 YSYEKL. CDR3 sequence: CASSRGQGNTGELFF. In nucleotides, the CDR3 is TGCGCCAGCAGCCGAGGTCAGGGGAACACCGGGGAGCTGTTTTTT.

The V and J genes are TRBV7-6 and TRBJ1-1, with D perhaps matching TRBD1 (5 bases). The CDR3 totals 15 residues. The V end was cut by 5 bases, the J end by 6 bases, with 19 bases between. CDR1 SGHVS and CDR2 FNYEAQ come from the germline V gene. CDR3 residues: CASSMLGAVEPEAFF. The CDR3 DNA follows: TGTGCCAGCAGCATGCTCGGGGCCGTGGAACCTGAAGCTTTCTTT.

V and J are TRBV7-6 and TRBJ2-7; either TRBD1 or TRBD2 may supply D (5 bases each). CDR1 SGHVS and CDR2 FNYEAQ come from the germline V gene. CDR3 length: 15 amino acids. V was cut by 1 base and J by 3 bases, with 13 bases left in between. The CDR3 nucleotides read TGTGCCAGCAGCTTAGGAGGGACCGCAGACTACGAGCAGTACTTC. Translation: CASSLGGTADYEQYF.

The chain uses TRBV7-8 and TRBJ2-1; 7 bases align to TRBD1. J lost 10 bases, V lost 1 base, and 4 bases had no gene match. In germline, CDR1 is SGHVS, CDR2 FQNEAQ. The CDR3 is 13 amino acids. CDR3 in DNA: TGTGCCAGCAGCTTAGGACAGGGATGGGAGCAGTTCTTC. Translated: CASSLGQGWEQFF.

This clone came up once. The J gene is TRBJ2-7, the V gene TRBV5-4, with D possibly being TRBD1 or TRBD2 (5 bases each). Trimming removed 1 base at V and 3 bases at J, with 20 bases between. Germline V gives CDR1 SGHNT, CDR2 YYREEE (reference sequence). The CDR3 is made up of 17 amino acids. The CDR3 DNA is TGTGCCAGCAGCTTGCGTGGGGACGGGGCCAAATACTACGAGCAGTACTTC. Translation gives CASSLRGDGAKYYEQYF.

This chain joins TRBV27 and TRBJ1-2; a weak D match, TRBD1 (6 bases). The CDR3 loop spans 13 amino acids. Trimming took 4 bases from V and 5 from J, leaving 11 bases between them. Germline CDR1 reads MNHEY; CDR2 reads SMNVEV (reference sequence). For the CDR3, the DNA is TGTGCCAGCAGTTCAGGGGTGGCGTATGGCTACACCTTC. It codes for CASSSGVAYGYTF.

The chain links TRBV28 to TRBJ2-4; no reliable D call. Trimming took 7 bases from V and 5 from J, leaving 15 bases between them. Germline V gene sequence: CDR1 MDHEN, CDR2 SYDVKM. The CDR3 has 14 residues. CDR3 loop: CASTIPGIENIQYF. The CDR3 DNA sequence: TGTGCCAGCACCATTCCGGGTATAGAAAACATTCAGTACTTC. The full variable domain, rest sourced from reference TRBV28 and TRBJ2-4, is DVKVTQSSRYLVKRTGEKVFLECVQDMDHENMFWYRQDPGLGLRLIYFSYDVKMKEKGDIPEGYSVSREKKERFSLILESASTNQTSMYLCASTIPGIENIQYFGAGTRLSVL.

V is TRBV28 and J is TRBJ2-4, with a possible D match to TRBD2 (6 bases). V was shortened by 2 bases and J by 9 bases, with 14 bases between the two germline ends. The germline gives CDR1 MDHEN, CDR2 SYDVKM. CDR3 length equals 14 residues. The CDR3 protein is CASSLGEVRAIQYF. As DNA, the CDR3 is TGTGCCAGCAGTTTAGGGGAGGTTAGGGCCATTCAGTACTTC.

The rearrangement joins TRBV27 to TRBJ1-2; D is perhaps TRBD1 (5 bases). Germline CDR1 MNHEY, CDR2 SMNVEV (reference sequence). The CDR3 sequence is 12 residues long. V lost 6 bases and J lost 2, with 7 bases in between. In nucleotides, the CDR3 is TGTGCCAGCAGGGACACCAACTATGGCTACACCTTC. Amino acid sequence: CASRDTNYGYTF.

V and J are TRBV28 and TRBJ1-1, with D possibly matching TRBD1 (6 bases). V dropped 2 bases and J dropped 0 bases, with 10 bases sitting between them. Germline V gene sequence: CDR1 MDHEN, CDR2 SYDVKM. The CDR3 sequence is 15 residues long. CDR3 protein: CASSLLDSLNTEAFF. In nucleotides, the CDR3 is TGTGCCAGCAGTTTACTGGACAGTTTGAACACTGAAGCTTTCTTT.

The V call is TRBV4-1, the J call TRBJ2-5; D is unresolved. The ends were cut back, 0 bases at V and 2 bases at J, with 10 bases in the middle. The germline V gene has CDR1 MGHRA and CDR2 YSYEKL. The CDR3 loop spans 15 amino acids. CDR3 amino acids: CASSQDRRIQETQYF. CDR3 bases: TGCGCCAGCAGCCAAGATCGGCGGATTCAAGAGACCCAGTACTTC.